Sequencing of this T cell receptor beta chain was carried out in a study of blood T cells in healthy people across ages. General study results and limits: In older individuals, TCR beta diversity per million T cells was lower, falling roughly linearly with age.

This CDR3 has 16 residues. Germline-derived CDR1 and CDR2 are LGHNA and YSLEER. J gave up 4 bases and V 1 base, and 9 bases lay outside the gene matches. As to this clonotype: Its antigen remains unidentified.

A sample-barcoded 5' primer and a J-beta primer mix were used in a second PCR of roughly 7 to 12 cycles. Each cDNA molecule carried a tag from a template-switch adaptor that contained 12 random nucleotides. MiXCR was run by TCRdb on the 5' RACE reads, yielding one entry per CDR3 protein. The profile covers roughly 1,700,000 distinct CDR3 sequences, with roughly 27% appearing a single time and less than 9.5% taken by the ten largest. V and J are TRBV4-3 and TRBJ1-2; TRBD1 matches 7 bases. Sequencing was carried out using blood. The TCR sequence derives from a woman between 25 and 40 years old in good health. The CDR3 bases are TGCGCCAGCAGCCAAGGGGCACAGGGGAACGGCTATGGCTACACCTTC. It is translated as CASSQGAQGNGYGYTF.